This T cell receptor beta chain came from a study of cytomegalovirus exposure and HLA in healthy donors. Study observations and caveats: The tendency of first-cohort TCR clusters to co-occur in the roughly 120 validation repertoires was identified by a subsequent analysis. There were three CMV-associated chains whose specificity for CMV antigens was confirmed in vitro.

The CDR3 is made up of 13 amino acids. Germline V gene data show CDR1 as SGHRS and CDR2 as YFSETQ. Trimming removed 3 bases from V and 1 base from J, with 7 bases in between. As concerns this clone: What it recognizes is unknown.

Sequencing was performed with immunoSEQ multiplex PCR; in TCRdb, only in-frame clones are kept and a portion is missing. Here the sample spans 68,000 or so clones, about 89% being singletons. The chain has TRBV5-1 and TRBJ1-2, with D possibly TRBD1 on 5 matching bases. The clonotype comes from a woman aged 18-35 years in good health and CMV-seronegative. The sequencing sample was made of PBMCs. CDR3 in amino acids: CASSSQGNYGYTF. CDR3 sequence (DNA): TGCGCCAGCAGCTCCCAGGGTAACTATGGCTACACCTTC.